This T cell receptor beta chain comes out of a study of T-cell reconstitution after alpha-beta-depleted transplantation in children. This clonotype was observed at least ten times. This sample's TCRbeta library carried unique molecular identifier barcodes. TCRdb called the PCR reads again in MiXCR, with one record for every CDR3 protein. The sample records 400,000 to 500,000 distinct CDR3 sequences, roughly 10% being singletons. Germline CDR1 reads MNHNS; CDR2 reads SASEGT. The CDR3 sequence is 15 residues long. With 3 bases removed from V and 7 bases from J, the gap between germline ends came to 15 bases.

The sequence came from a human donor who donated a stem cell graft to a child with acute myeloid leukemia. The J gene is TRBJ2-2, the V gene TRBV6-1; tentatively, D is TRBD1 (5 bases). The sequencing used PBMCs from the stem cell graft donor, collected from the stem cell graft. The CDR3 here is CASSETLGAGGELFF. Here the CDR3 DNA reads TGTGCCAGCAGTGAGACATTAGGGGCTGGCGGGGAGCTGTTTTTT.